This T cell receptor (beta chain) is from a study of regulatory T cells in long-lasting Graves disease. In building TCR beta libraries, iRepertoire HTBI primers were used together with Arm-PCR of CDR3 regions. TCRdb fed the multiplex PCR reads into MiXCR, producing one record per CDR3 protein. This table has 510,000 or so distinct CDR3 sequences, around 12% appearing once. This clonotype has a handful of counts. Time point: newly diagnosed GD, antithyroid drugs for less than 3 months. Isolated PBMC RNA provided the starting material for the TCR library. CDR1 DFQATT and CDR2 SNEGSKA come from the germline V gene (reference sequence). The CDR3 sequence is 13 residues long. V gave up 2 bases and J gave up 4 bases, with 12 bases separating them. These records were also assigned to another study, of T cells in Graves' hyperthyroidism and ophthalmopathy.

V is TRBV20-1 and J is TRBJ2-7; TRBD2 is a possible D gene (6 bases). This TCR was sampled from a woman under 40 with Graves disease. The material was peripheral blood mononuclear cells (PBMCs), obtained at new diagnosis, from a patient treated with antithyroid drugs. CDR3 protein: CSARWRGNYEQYF. The CDR3 DNA is TGCAGTGCTAGATGGAGGGGAAATTACGAGCAGTACTTC.